These 6 T cell receptor beta chains came from one sample sequenced in a study of T-cell memory formation after mild COVID-19. TCRdb recomputed calls from the 5' RACE reads with MiXCR, one row per CDR3 protein. The table records 110,000 to 150,000 distinct CDR3 sequences, around 15% of them present only once. What was sequenced was PBMCs or a T cell subset sorted from them (not recorded which). These receptors were taken from an adult woman who had mild COVID-19 (a few samples of this study predate the infection). Cell type and time point are not known.

V and J are TRBV6-2 or TRBV6-3 and TRBJ1-2; 10 bases line up with TRBD1. The length of the CDR3 is 19 residues. The germline V gene encodes CDR1 MNHEY and CDR2 SVGEGT. V trimming: 0 bases; J trimming: 0 bases; junction bases outside the gene matches: 10. This chain's CDR3 is CASSYSGPGQGPANYGYTF. The CDR3, as DNA: TGTGCCAGCAGTTACTCGGGACCGGGACAGGGGCCAGCTAACTATGGCTACACCTTC.

This clonotype was recorded at least ten times. Here the CDR3 DNA reads TGCGCCAGCAGTGAGGGTGAAGGAATCGGGCACTATGGCTACACCTTC. Translation gives CASSEGEGIGHYGYTF. This sequence joins TRBV10-2 and TRBJ1-2, with unresolved D. CDR3 length: 16 amino acids. Per germline, CDR1 WSHSY and CDR2 SAAADI. The germline V and J ends were trimmed by 2 bases and 3 bases, with 16 bases remaining between them.

This clonotype was picked up a small number of times. V gene TRBV27 combines with J gene TRBJ2-3; D tentatively reads TRBD1 or TRBD2 (5 bases each). There are 16 residues in the CDR3. Germline CDR1 MNHEY, CDR2 SMNVEV (reference sequence). V dropped 4 bases and J dropped 1 base, with 15 bases sitting between them. The CDR3 DNA sequence: TGTGCCAGCAGTTCTTGGGTTTTGGGGGGCACAGATACGCAGTATTTT. Residues: CASSSWVLGGTDTQYF.

Only a few counts were recorded for this clonotype. The rearrangement uses TRBV4-2 and TRBJ2-7; D possibly corresponds to TRBD2 (6 bases). Germline CDR1 is LGHNA and CDR2 is YNFKEQ. The V and J ends lost 0 bases and 3 bases respectively, with 9 bases between them. The CDR3 sequence is 14 residues long. The CDR3 region is CASSQDMGGYEQYF. The CDR3 coding sequence is TGTGCCAGCAGCCAAGATATGGGGGGCTACGAGCAGTACTTC.

This clonotype was found a few times. The chain has TRBV7-8 and TRBJ2-5; TRBD1 aligns across 7 bases. Trimming cost V 5 bases and J 4 bases; bases outside gene matches: 10. The CDR3 spans 15 residues. Germline assignment: CDR1 SGHVS and CDR2 FQNEAQ. CDR3 sequence: CASSPGTEDIETQYF. The DNA for the CDR3 is TGTGCCAGCAGCCCGGGGACAGAGGACATAGAGACCCAGTACTTC. The entire variable domain, with the rest obtained from reference TRBV7-8 and TRBJ2-5, is as follows: GAGVSQSPRYKVAKRGQDVALRCDPISGHVSLFWYQQALGQGPEFLTYFQNEAQLDKSGLPSDRFFAERPEGSVSTLKIQRTQQEDSAVYLCASSPGTEDIETQYFGPGTRLLVL.

The chain has TRBV11-3 and TRBJ2-1, with TRBD1 as a possible D gene (6 bases). The germline V and J ends were trimmed by 3 bases and 2 bases, with 11 bases remaining between them. Germline V gives CDR1 SGHNT, CDR2 YENEEA. The CDR3 length is 15 residues. The CDR3 DNA reads TGTGCCAGCAGCTTCTGGACAGAAGCCTACAATGAGCAGTTCTTC. It encodes CASSFWTEAYNEQFF.